This T cell receptor beta chain was observed in a study of T cell responses to AZD1222 COVID-19 vaccine. The table came from immunoSEQ multiplex PCR; TCRdb's copy has only in-frame clones and leaves some out. The repertoire has about 86,000 clones, roughly 90% of them found once; the top ten carry approximately 3%. This CDR3 is 16 amino acids long. V lost 3 bases to trimming and J lost 3 bases, with 18 bases between them. The germline gives CDR1 LNHDA, CDR2 SQIVND (reference sequence). Material: peripheral blood, obtained on day 0 of AZD1222 vaccination. The receptor's source is an adult in good health. The chain uses TRBV19 and TRBJ2-7, with D unclear. The CDR3 sequence: CASSIPASPAGYEQYF. CDR3 DNA: TGTGCCAGTAGTATCCCGGCGTCGCCGGCCGGCTACGAGCAGTACTTC.